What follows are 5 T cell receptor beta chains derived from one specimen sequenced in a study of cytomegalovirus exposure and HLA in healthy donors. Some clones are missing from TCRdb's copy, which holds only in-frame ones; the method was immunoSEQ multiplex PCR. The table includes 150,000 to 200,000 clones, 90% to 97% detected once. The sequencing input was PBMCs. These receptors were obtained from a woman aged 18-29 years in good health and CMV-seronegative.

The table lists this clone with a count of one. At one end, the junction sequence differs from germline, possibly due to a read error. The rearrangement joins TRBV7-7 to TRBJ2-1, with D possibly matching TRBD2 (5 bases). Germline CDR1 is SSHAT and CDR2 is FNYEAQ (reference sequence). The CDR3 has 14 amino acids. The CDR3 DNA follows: TGTGCTAGCAGCTTTAATAGCCTAGCAAATGAGCAGTTCTTC. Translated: CASSFNSLANEQFF.

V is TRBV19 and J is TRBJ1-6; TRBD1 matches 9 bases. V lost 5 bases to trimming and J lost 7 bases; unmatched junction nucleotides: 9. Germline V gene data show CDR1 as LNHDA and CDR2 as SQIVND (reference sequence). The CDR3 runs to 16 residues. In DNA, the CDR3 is TGTGCCAGTAGTGTCCCGGGACAGGGAGTAAATTCACCCCTCCACTTT. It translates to CASSVPGQGVNSPLHF.

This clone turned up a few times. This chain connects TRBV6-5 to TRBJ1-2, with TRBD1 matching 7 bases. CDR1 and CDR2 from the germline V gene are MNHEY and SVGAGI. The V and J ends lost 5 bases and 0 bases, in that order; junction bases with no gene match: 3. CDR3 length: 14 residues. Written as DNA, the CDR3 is TGTGCCAGCAGTCAAGACAGGGCTAACTATGGCTACACCTTC. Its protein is CASSQDRANYGYTF.

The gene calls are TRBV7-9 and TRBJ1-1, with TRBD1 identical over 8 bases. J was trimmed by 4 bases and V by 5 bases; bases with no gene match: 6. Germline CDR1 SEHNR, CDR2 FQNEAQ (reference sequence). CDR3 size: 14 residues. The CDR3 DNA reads TGTGCCAGCAGCCCCGATACAGGGGGCACTGAAGCTTTCTTT. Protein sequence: CASSPDTGGTEAFF.

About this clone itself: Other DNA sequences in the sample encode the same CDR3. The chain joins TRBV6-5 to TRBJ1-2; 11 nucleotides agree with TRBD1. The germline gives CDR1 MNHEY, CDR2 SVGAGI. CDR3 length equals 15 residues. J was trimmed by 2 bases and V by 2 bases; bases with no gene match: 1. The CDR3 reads CASSYRDRGNYGYTF. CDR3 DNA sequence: TGTGCCAGCAGTTACAGGGACAGGGGGAACTATGGCTACACCTTC.